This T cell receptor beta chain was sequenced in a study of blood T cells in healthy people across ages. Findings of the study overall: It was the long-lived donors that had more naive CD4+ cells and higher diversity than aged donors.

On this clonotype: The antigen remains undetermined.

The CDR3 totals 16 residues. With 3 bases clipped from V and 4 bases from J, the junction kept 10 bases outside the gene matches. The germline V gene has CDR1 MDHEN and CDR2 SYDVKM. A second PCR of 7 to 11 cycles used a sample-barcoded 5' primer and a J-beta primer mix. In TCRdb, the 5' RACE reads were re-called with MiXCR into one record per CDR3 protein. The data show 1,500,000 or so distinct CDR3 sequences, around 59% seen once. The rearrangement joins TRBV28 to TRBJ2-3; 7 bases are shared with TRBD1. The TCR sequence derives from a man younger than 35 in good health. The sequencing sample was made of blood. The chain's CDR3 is CASSFNDRVIADTQYF. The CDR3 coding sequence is TGTGCCAGCAGTTTTAACGACAGGGTCATCGCAGATACGCAGTATTTT.